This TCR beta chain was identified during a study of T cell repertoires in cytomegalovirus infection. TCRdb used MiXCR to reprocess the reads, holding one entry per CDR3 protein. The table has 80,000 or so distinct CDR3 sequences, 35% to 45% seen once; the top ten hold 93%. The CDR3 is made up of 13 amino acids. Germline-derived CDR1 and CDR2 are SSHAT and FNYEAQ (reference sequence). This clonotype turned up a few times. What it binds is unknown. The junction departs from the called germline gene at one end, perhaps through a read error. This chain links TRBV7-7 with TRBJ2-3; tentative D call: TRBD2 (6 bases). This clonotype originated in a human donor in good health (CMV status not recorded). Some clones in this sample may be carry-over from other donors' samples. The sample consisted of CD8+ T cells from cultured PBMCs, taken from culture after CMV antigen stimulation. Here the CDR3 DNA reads TGTGCTAGCAGCTTGACTAGAGGAGATACGCAGTATTTT. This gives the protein CASSLTRGDTQYF.